Listed below are T cell receptor beta chains from one sample, sequenced in a study of blood T cell repertoires in COVID-19. Sequenced by immunoSEQ multiplex PCR; TCRdb stores in-frame clones only, minus some. The sample includes about 110,000 clones, roughly two thirds of them seen just once. Input material: peripheral blood. All receptors derive from a human donor with acute or convalescent COVID-19. The donor label of this sample is uncertain. Both conserved end residues are part of each CDR3. The order of the fields is CDR3 DNA, CDR3 protein, V gene, clone size, D gene, J gene. A D gene is named only where the DNA matches it firmly. Clone size appears in some rows only: once, few, many, or a class for an expanded clone.

CDR3nt: TGTGCCAGCAGCTTGGCGGGGGGGCTTACCGGGGAGCTGTTTTTT; CDR3aa: CASSLAGGLTGELFF; v_gene: TRBV9; abundance: NA; d_gene: TRBD2; j_gene: TRBJ2-2
CDR3nt: TGTGCCTGGAGCGTGAGACAGGGGGCGCAGATCGTCTATGGCTACACCTTC; CDR3aa: CAWSVRQGAQIVYGYTF; v_gene: TRBV30; abundance: few; d_gene: TRBD1; j_gene: TRBJ1-2
CDR3nt: TGCGCCAGCAGCTTAAGGACAGGGGGCAACACCGGGGAGCTGTTTTTT; CDR3aa: CASSLRTGGNTGELFF; v_gene: TRBV5-1; abundance: NA; d_gene: TRBD1; j_gene: TRBJ2-2
CDR3nt: TGTGCCAGCAGTCCACATGGGGGCCCGGCGGATCAGCCCCAGCATTTT; CDR3aa: CASSPHGGPADQPQHF; v_gene: TRBV27; abundance: few; d_gene: NA; j_gene: TRBJ1-5
CDR3nt: TGTGCCAGCAGTTTCGGGACAGCCGAAGCTTTCTTT; CDR3aa: CASSFGTAEAFF; v_gene: TRBV28; abundance: NA; d_gene: TRBD1; j_gene: TRBJ1-1
CDR3nt: TGTGCCAGCAGCAGCTTATGGAGGTCATCCTATGGCTACACCTTC; CDR3aa: CASSSLWRSSYGYTF; v_gene: TRBV11-2; abundance: NA; d_gene: NA; j_gene: TRBJ1-2
CDR3nt: TGTGCCAGCAGTTTGTATCCTGGCCGTTCACCCCTCCACTTT; CDR3aa: CASSLYPGRSPLHF; v_gene: TRBV6-5; abundance: few; d_gene: NA; j_gene: TRBJ1-6
CDR3nt: TGTGCCAGCAGCCGAACAGGGACCTCCTACGAGCAGTACTTC; CDR3aa: CASSRTGTSYEQYF; v_gene: TRBV5-8; abundance: NA; d_gene: NA; j_gene: TRBJ2-7
CDR3nt: TGTGCCAGTAGTTTCCCCGGACAGGGGGGTTCGACCGGGGAGCTGTTTTTT; CDR3aa: CASSFPGQGGSTGELFF; v_gene: TRBV19; abundance: NA; d_gene: TRBD1; j_gene: TRBJ2-2
CDR3nt: TGTGCCAGCAGCCCCCAGGCAGGGACTAATAATTCACCCCTCCACTTT; CDR3aa: CASSPQAGTNNSPLHF; v_gene: TRBV7-2; abundance: NA; d_gene: NA; j_gene: TRBJ1-6
CDR3nt: TGTGCCAGCTCACCTGACAGTCTCTATGGCTACACCTTC; CDR3aa: CASSPDSLYGYTF; v_gene: TRBV18; abundance: NA; d_gene: NA; j_gene: TRBJ1-2
CDR3nt: TGTGCCAGCACTGCGGGACAGGGGATTTCACCCCTCCACTTT; CDR3aa: CASTAGQGISPLHF; v_gene: TRBV4-2; abundance: NA; d_gene: TRBD1; j_gene: TRBJ1-6
CDR3nt: TGTGCCAGCAAACCGGGGGGGCCGAAGACCCAGTACTTC; CDR3aa: CASKPGGPKTQYF; v_gene: TRBV12-3/TRBV12-4; abundance: NA; d_gene: TRBD2; j_gene: TRBJ2-5
CDR3nt: TGCGCCAGCAGCACAAGGACAGGAACGAACACCGGGGAGCTGTTTTTT; CDR3aa: CASSTRTGTNTGELFF; v_gene: TRBV5-1; abundance: NA; d_gene: TRBD1; j_gene: TRBJ2-2
CDR3nt: TGTGCCAGCGGGAAACAGGGTAGCAATCAGCCCCAGCATTTT; CDR3aa: CASGKQGSNQPQHF; v_gene: TRBV27; abundance: medium-sized; d_gene: NA; j_gene: TRBJ1-5
CDR3nt: TGCGCCAGCAGCTTGGGTACCCGGGGCTATGGCTACACCTTC; CDR3aa: CASSLGTRGYGYTF; v_gene: TRBV5-1; abundance: NA; d_gene: NA; j_gene: TRBJ1-2
CDR3nt: TGTGCCAGCAGCCTAGGGTACAGGGGGTTGACAGATACGCAGTATTTT; CDR3aa: CASSLGYRGLTDTQYF; v_gene: TRBV7-2; abundance: NA; d_gene: TRBD1; j_gene: TRBJ2-3
CDR3nt: TGTGCCAGCAGCTCCCACCGCAAGGACAGGGGGCTTTCACCCCTCCACTTT; CDR3aa: CASSSHRKDRGLSPLHF; v_gene: TRBV13; abundance: NA; d_gene: TRBD1; j_gene: TRBJ1-6
CDR3nt: TGTGCCAGCAGCCAGCACAGGGGATCGGTCGAGCAGTACTTC; CDR3aa: CASSQHRGSVEQYF; v_gene: TRBV14; abundance: NA; d_gene: TRBD1; j_gene: TRBJ2-7
CDR3nt: TGTGCCAGCAGCCATAAATTCGACAGGGTTGCCTATGGCTACACCTTC; CDR3aa: CASSHKFDRVAYGYTF; v_gene: TRBV3-1/TRBV3-2; abundance: few; d_gene: TRBD1; j_gene: TRBJ1-2
CDR3nt: TGCGCCAGCAGCCAAGTAATTGCAGGGCTGGGTTATGGCTACACCTTC; CDR3aa: CASSQVIAGLGYGYTF; v_gene: TRBV4-1; abundance: NA; d_gene: NA; j_gene: TRBJ1-2
CDR3nt: TGTGCCAGCAGTCCGAAGACTGCAGTGGGCTACAATGAGCAGTTCTTC; CDR3aa: CASSPKTAVGYNEQFF; v_gene: TRBV7-6; abundance: NA; d_gene: NA; j_gene: TRBJ2-1
CDR3nt: TGTGCCAGCAGCCCGACGGGGGGCCAAGAGACCCAGTACTTC; CDR3aa: CASSPTGGQETQYF; v_gene: TRBV6-4; abundance: NA; d_gene: TRBD2; j_gene: TRBJ2-5
CDR3nt: TGTGCCAGCAGCTTAGATGGCAGGACTTTGAACACTGAAGCTTTCTTT; CDR3aa: CASSLDGRTLNTEAFF; v_gene: TRBV7-9; abundance: NA; d_gene: NA; j_gene: TRBJ1-1
CDR3nt: TGTGCCAGCTCACCCACGAGGGGGCCGAATTCACCCCTCCACTTT; CDR3aa: CASSPTRGPNSPLHF; v_gene: TRBV18; abundance: NA; d_gene: TRBD1; j_gene: TRBJ1-6
CDR3nt: TGTGCCAGCTCAAGGGGTCTAGGGGCCTACGAGCAGTACTTC; CDR3aa: CASSRGLGAYEQYF; v_gene: TRBV18; abundance: NA; d_gene: NA; j_gene: TRBJ2-7
CDR3nt: TGTGCCAGCAGGAGGGACAGCGAGGATTCACCCCTCCACTTT; CDR3aa: CASRRDSEDSPLHF; v_gene: TRBV6-5; abundance: NA; d_gene: TRBD1; j_gene: TRBJ1-6
CDR3nt: TGTGCCAGCTCACCTTCCCAGGGGGCTCGGAATCAGCCCCAGCATTTT; CDR3aa: CASSPSQGARNQPQHF; v_gene: TRBV18; abundance: NA; d_gene: TRBD1; j_gene: TRBJ1-5
CDR3nt: TGTGCCAGCAGCCCCTCATGGGCAGGGGGTCAATATGGCTACACCTTC; CDR3aa: CASSPSWAGGQYGYTF; v_gene: TRBV28; abundance: NA; d_gene: TRBD1; j_gene: TRBJ1-2
CDR3nt: TGTGCCAGCAGTTTGGACAGGGTTGGCTACACCTTC; CDR3aa: CASSLDRVGYTF; v_gene: TRBV6-5; abundance: NA; d_gene: TRBD1; j_gene: TRBJ1-2
CDR3nt: TGTGCCAGCAGTGGCACAGGCCACTATGGCTACACCTTC; CDR3aa: CASSGTGHYGYTF; v_gene: TRBV28; abundance: NA; d_gene: NA; j_gene: TRBJ1-2